One and the same sample provided the 24 T cell receptor beta chains below, sequenced in a study of T cells in Graves' hyperthyroidism and ophthalmopathy. It was RNA transcripts that yielded the amplified TCR beta CDR3 regions. During a first-round RT-PCR of the TCR CDR3, the HTBI primer set was used. MiXCR, run by TCRdb on the multiplex PCR reads, gives a single entry per CDR3 protein. Here the sample spans a few hundred thousand distinct CDR3 sequences, roughly 18% being singletons. Sequenced sample: blood. These receptors all stem from a middle-aged man with Graves' ophthalmopathy.

In this sample, this clonotype turned up a few times. The V gene is TRBV5-1, the J gene TRBJ1-5; D perhaps matches TRBD1 (5 bases). Germline lookup yields CDR1 SGHRS and CDR2 YFSETQ. The CDR3 totals 14 residues. Trimming removed 2 bases at V and 9 bases at J, with 15 bases between. This CDR3 reads CASSLGASGGPQHF. CDR3 bases: TGCGCCAGCAGCTTAGGCGCCAGTGGGGGGCCCCAGCATTTT.

The chain combines TRBV2 with TRBJ2-7, with 8 positions matching TRBD1. Trimming removed 6 bases from V and 2 bases from J; junction bases left unmatched: 9. The germline gives CDR1 SNHLY, CDR2 FYNNEI. This CDR3 spans 15 amino acids. The chain's CDR3 is CASSFMTGAPYEQYF. The CDR3, as DNA: TGTGCCAGCAGCTTCATGACAGGGGCCCCCTACGAGCAGTACTTC. Complete variable domain (other parts from reference TRBV2 and TRBJ2-7): EPEVTQTPSHQVTQMGQEVILRCVPISNHLYFYWYRQILGQKVEFLVSFYNNEISEKSEIFDDQFSVERPDGSNFTLKIRSTKLEDSAMYFCASSFMTGAPYEQYFGPGTRLTVT.

This clonotype was found many times. The chain has TRBV7-6 and TRBJ2-5; 7 bases line up with TRBD1. The J segment lost 3 bases and the V segment lost 5 bases, leaving 9 bases of the junction unmatched. Germline-derived CDR1 and CDR2 are SGHVS and FNYEAQ. The CDR3 is 15 residues long. CDR3 bases: TGTGCCAGCAGCCCCCACCGGGACAGAAAAGAGACCCAGTACTTC. Residues: CASSPHRDRKETQYF.

The chain has TRBV12-3 or TRBV12-4 and TRBJ1-1; 10 nucleotides match TRBD1. V lost 7 bases to trimming and J lost 2 bases; unmatched junction nucleotides: 4. This CDR3 spans 14 amino acids. The CDR3 coding sequence is TGTGCCAGCAATAGACAGGGGGCAAACACTGAAGCTTTCTTT. Amino acid sequence: CASNRQGANTEAFF.

This clonotype has just a few counts. This sequence joins TRBV10-3 and TRBJ1-5; a weak D match, TRBD1 (6 bases). Germline V gene data show CDR1 as ENHRY and CDR2 as SYGVKD. Trimming removed 3 bases at V and 4 bases at J, with 19 bases between. This CDR3 contains 17 residues. CDR3 sequence: CAISDSSRQAVNQPQHF. The CDR3 DNA sequence: TGTGCCATCAGTGACTCCTCCCGACAGGCCGTTAATCAGCCCCAGCATTTT.

This clonotype was seen a few times. A much larger clonotype is one base distant, so this may be a read error. The CDR3 sequence is CASSSATSGRPNTGELFF. The CDR3 region has the DNA TGTGCCAGCAGCTCAGCAACTAGCGGGAGACCGAACACCGGGGAGCTGTTTTTT. This chain uses TRBV11-1 with TRBJ2-2, with 11 bases fitting TRBD2. The junction had 7 bases not matched to a gene; V was cut back by 4 bases and J by 0 bases. The CDR3 consists of 18 residues. Germline CDR1 and CDR2: SGHAT and FQDESV (reference sequence).

This clonotype was seen a handful of times. One end of the junction fails to match germline, which may point to a read error. The rearrangement uses TRBV28 and TRBJ2-5; D gene uncertain. Germline loops: CDR1 MDHEN, CDR2 SYDVKM. The CDR3 has 14 amino acids. CDR3 nucleotides: TGTGCCAGCAGTTTTGCAGGAAACCAAGAGACCCAGCACTTC. It codes for CASSFAGNQETQHF.

In this sample, this clonotype turned up many times. V is TRBV29-1 and J is TRBJ2-7; 8 bases are a match to TRBD1. Trimming cost V 5 bases and J 0 bases; bases outside gene matches: 9. The germline V gene has CDR1 SQVTM and CDR2 ANQGSEA. The CDR3 is made up of 15 amino acids. The DNA for the CDR3 is TGCAGCGTTTCCTGGGACAGGCTTAGCTCCTACGAGCAGTACTTC. Translated, it gives CSVSWDRLSSYEQYF.

CDR3 loop: CATSREMGGQGVGPQHF. CDR3 nucleotides: TGTGCCACCAGCAGAGAGATGGGGGGACAGGGAGTGGGACCCCAGCATTTT. This rearrangement joins TRBV15 to TRBJ1-5; TRBD1 matches 9 bases. V shed 0 bases and J 10 bases; nucleotides not matched to a gene: 13. This CDR3 has 17 amino acids. Germline values: CDR1 LNHNV, CDR2 YYDKDF (reference sequence).

This clonotype was seen ten or more times. The CDR3 nucleotides are TGCAGTGCGCGTCAGGATTTGAACACTGAAGCTTTCTTT. This encodes CSARQDLNTEAFF. The chain links TRBV20-1 to TRBJ1-1; D gene ambiguous. The CDR3 covers 13 residues. With 6 bases removed from V and 0 bases from J, the gap between germline ends came to 11 bases. Germline CDR1 DFQATT, CDR2 SNEGSKA (reference sequence).

This clonotype was seen more than once but under ten times. This rearrangement joins TRBV7-8 to TRBJ2-1; no definite D call. The CDR3 covers 13 residues. Looked up from germline, CDR1 is SGHVS and CDR2 is FQNEAQ. V lost 2 bases and J 4 bases, leaving 6 bases between the germline ends. CDR3 in DNA: TGTGCCAGCAGCTTACAGCGATACAATGAGCAGTTCTTC. It yields the protein CASSLQRYNEQFF. Variable domain in full (rest from reference TRBV7-8 and TRBJ2-1): GAGVSQSPRYKVAKRGQDVALRCDPISGHVSLFWYQQALGQGPEFLTYFQNEAQLDKSGLPSDRFFAERPEGSVSTLKIQRTQQEDSAVYLCASSLQRYNEQFFGPGTRLTVL.

V and J are TRBV9 and TRBJ1-4, with D tentatively TRBD1 (5 bases). Between the trimmed V and J ends, which lost 0 bases and 4 bases, there was a span of 10 bases. Per germline, CDR1 SGDLS and CDR2 YYNGEE. The length of the CDR3 is 15 residues. The CDR3 is CASSVEAGYNEKLFF. The CDR3 DNA sequence: TGTGCCAGCAGCGTAGAGGCAGGGTATAATGAAAAACTGTTTTTT.

This clonotype has only a few counts. The chain employs TRBV9 and TRBJ2-3; tentatively, D is TRBD1 (6 bases). Per germline, CDR1 SGDLS and CDR2 YYNGEE. Trimming cost V 3 bases and J 1 base, with 18 bases left between them. The CDR3 runs 17 residues. CDR3 amino acids: CASSASGVGHRTDTQYF. The CDR3 region has the DNA TGTGCCAGCAGCGCCTCAGGGGTCGGGCACCGCACAGATACGCAGTATTTT.

J is TRBJ2-7 and V is TRBV20-1, with a tentative D call TRBD1 (5 bases). Germline-derived CDR1 and CDR2 are DFQATT and SNEGSKA (reference sequence). CDR3 length equals 19 residues. Trimming removed 3 bases from V and 3 bases from J, with 30 bases in between. CDR3 nucleotides: TGCAGTGCTAGTCAATTCGGTCTGGGGCCCGAGGTACCCTACTACGAGCAGTACTTC. This translates into CSASQFGLGPEVPYYEQYF.

This clonotype has a count of ten or more. The chain combines TRBV5-1 with TRBJ2-5; TRBD2 matches 9 bases. Trimming cost V 1 base and J 5 bases; bases outside gene matches: 6. Germline CDR1 is SGHRS and CDR2 is YFSETQ. This CDR3 is built from 15 residues. CDR3 nucleotide sequence: TGCGCCAGCAGCTTGTCGGCTAGCGGGAAGGAGACCCAGTACTTC. This gives the protein CASSLSASGKETQYF.

This clonotype was counted many times. The gene calls are TRBV5-1 and TRBJ2-7; D may be TRBD1 or TRBD2 (6 bases each). CDR1 and CDR2 from the germline V gene are SGHRS and YFSETQ. The CDR3 sequence is 15 residues long. V lost 2 bases and J 0 bases, leaving 12 bases between the germline ends. CDR3 nucleotides: TGCGCCAGCAGCTTAGGAGGGGGAGACTCCTACGAGCAGTACTTC. Its protein is CASSLGGGDSYEQYF.

There are a few counts of this clonotype. The CDR3 DNA reads as TGTGCCAGCAGTTCGGCCGGGACTAGCGGAACCTACGAGCAGTACTTC. Its translation is CASSSAGTSGTYEQYF. V and J are TRBV28 and TRBJ2-7; 11 nucleotides agree with TRBD2. In germline, CDR1 is MDHEN, CDR2 SYDVKM. The CDR3 has 16 residues. The V gene end was trimmed by 4 bases and the J gene end by 2 bases; junction bases not matched to a gene: 7.

Remarks on this clonotype: A much bigger clone sits one base away, suggesting this may be a read error. The J gene is TRBJ2-5, the V gene TRBV5-1, with 14 bases matching TRBD2. Looked up from germline, CDR1 is SGHRS and CDR2 is YFSETQ. The CDR3 is 19 residues long. CDR3 residues: CASSGGLAGGGMGQGTQYF. DNA for the CDR3: TGCGCCAGCAGCGGCGGACTAGCGGGAGGAGGGATGGGCCAAGGGACCCAGTACTTC.

This clonotype was counted at least ten times. The chain is built from TRBV28 and TRBJ2-1; possible D gene TRBD2, 5 bases. Germline assignment: CDR1 MDHEN and CDR2 SYDVKM. Trimming left V 5 bases short and J 2 bases short, with 13 bases between. The CDR3 has 15 residues. The CDR3 here is CASSPIQTTYNEQFF. The CDR3 nucleotides read TGTGCCAGCAGTCCAATTCAGACTACCTACAATGAGCAGTTCTTC.

The count of this clonotype is one. The chain has TRBV28 and TRBJ2-5; TRBD1 agrees at 8 bases. Per germline, CDR1 MDHEN and CDR2 SYDVKM. V lost 2 bases and J lost 5; bases outside the gene matches: 4. This CDR3 contains 14 residues. Here the CDR3 DNA reads TGTGCCAGCAGTTTAATGGACAGGGAGGAGACCCAGTACTTC. Its translation: CASSLMDREETQYF.

The V call is TRBV6-6, the J call TRBJ1-2; D uncertain. V was shortened by 0 bases and J by 5 bases, with 7 bases between the two germline ends. CDR3 length: 13 amino acids. CDR1 and CDR2 (germline): MNHNY, SVGAGI (reference sequence). In nucleotides, the CDR3 is TGTGCCAGCAGTTACTCGTTCGGTTATGGCTACACCTTC. It translates to CASSYSFGYGYTF.

This clonotype has a handful of counts. The V and J genes are TRBV2 and TRBJ2-6, with D tentatively TRBD1 or TRBD2 (5 bases each). V lost 2 bases and J 4 bases, leaving 15 bases between the germline ends. The CDR3 sequence is 17 residues long. From germline, CDR1 is SNHLY and CDR2 FYNNEI. CDR3 sequence: CASSERAAREGANVLTF. DNA of the CDR3: TGTGCCAGCAGTGAAAGGGCGGCCAGGGAGGGGGCCAACGTCCTGACTTTC.

CDR3: CASSEEVNVNQPQHF. The CDR3 DNA reads as TGTGCCAGCAGTGAAGAGGTCAACGTCAATCAGCCCCAGCATTTT. The chain links TRBV2 to TRBJ1-5; no reliable D call. Deletions cut 1 base from V and 3 bases from J, with 10 bases between. Germline-derived CDR1 and CDR2 are SNHLY and FYNNEI. This CDR3 has 15 residues.

This clonotype has just a few counts. The chain joins TRBV4-2 to TRBJ1-6, with 7 bases that match TRBD1. This CDR3 has 16 amino acids. V lost 0 bases, J lost 10 bases, and 9 bases stayed unmatched. Germline CDR1 and CDR2: LGHNA and YNFKEQ. The DNA for the CDR3 is TGTGCCAGCAGCCAAGATCTTGGACAGGAAGGCTCACCCCTCCACTTT. This sequence encodes CASSQDLGQEGSPLHF.